This record looks at one T cell receptor beta chain sequence and its context. Its target is unknown. This sample was included in a study of cytomegalovirus exposure and HLA in healthy donors. Overall study findings and caveats: In an earlier analysis, most TCR beta V segments were productive about 87% or about 30% of the time.

CDR1 and CDR2 from the germline V gene are SGHTA and FQGNSA. Trimming cost V 8 bases and J 2 bases; bases outside gene matches: 4. CDR3 length: 13 amino acids. It was with 60 Vbeta and 13 Jbeta primers that the PCR ran. Assay: immunoSEQ multiplex PCR; the TCRdb copy retains only in-frame clones and omits some. Of around 130,000 clones detected, roughly four fifths appear once; the ten largest clones hold nearly 3%. The source of this sequence is a woman in her forties in good health and CMV-seropositive. V usage is TRBV7-2 and J usage is TRBJ1-2; 8 positions match TRBD1. The sample taken for sequencing was PBMCs. CDR3: CASVGQENYGYTF. DNA of the CDR3: TGTGCCAGCGTGGGACAGGAAAACTATGGCTACACCTTC.